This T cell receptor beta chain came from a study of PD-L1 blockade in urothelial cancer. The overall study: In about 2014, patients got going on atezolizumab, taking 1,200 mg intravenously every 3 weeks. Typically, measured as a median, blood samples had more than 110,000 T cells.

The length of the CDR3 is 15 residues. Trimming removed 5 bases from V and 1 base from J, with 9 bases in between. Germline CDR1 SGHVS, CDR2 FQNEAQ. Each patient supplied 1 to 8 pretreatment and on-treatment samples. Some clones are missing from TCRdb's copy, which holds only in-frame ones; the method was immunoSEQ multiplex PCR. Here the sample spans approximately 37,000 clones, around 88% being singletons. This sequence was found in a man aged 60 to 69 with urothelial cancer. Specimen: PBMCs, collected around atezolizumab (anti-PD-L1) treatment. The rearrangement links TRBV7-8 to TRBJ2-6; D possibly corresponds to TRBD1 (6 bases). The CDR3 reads CASSIQGSGANVLTF. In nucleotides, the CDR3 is TGTGCCAGCAGCATACAGGGATCTGGGGCCAACGTCCTGACTTTC.